Listed here are 6 T cell receptor beta chains from one sample, sequenced in a study of shared clonotypes between healthy human individuals. Here immunoSEQ multiplex PCR was the method, and the copy in TCRdb shows in-frame clones only, minus some. The profile shows 2 million or so clones, 85% to 95% of them singletons. Specimen: naive CD4+ T cells sorted from blood. Subset described: CD45RA+ positively selected. These receptors were collected from a man aged 18 to 29 in good health.

The chain is built from TRBV6-5 and TRBJ2-7; 12 positions match TRBD2. CDR3 length: 15 residues. V dropped 6 bases and J dropped 7; count of bases not matched to a gene: 10. In germline, CDR1 is MNHEY, CDR2 SVGAGI. CDR3 DNA sequence: TGTGCCAGCAGGTCCTACCTAGCGGGAGGGAGGGAGCAGTACTTC. Amino acids: CASRSYLAGGREQYF.

This chain connects TRBV19 to TRBJ2-4, with TRBD1 as a possible D gene (5 bases). Germline loops: CDR1 LNHDA, CDR2 SQIVND (reference sequence). The CDR3 totals 13 residues. V was trimmed by 1 base and J by 8 bases, leaving 9 bases between them. The CDR3, as DNA: TGTGCCAGTAGTATAGCAGGGTTAGACATTCAGTACTTC. Translated: CASSIAGLDIQYF.

J is TRBJ2-4 and V is TRBV9, with TRBD1 as a possible D gene (5 bases). Trimming removed 0 bases from V and 13 bases from J, with 20 bases in between. This CDR3 has 15 residues. Germline V gene sequence: CDR1 SGDLS, CDR2 YYNGEE. CDR3 in DNA: TGTGCCAGCAGCGTAGGGACAACCTCCCTTCCAACCCAGTACTTC. Its translation is CASSVGTTSLPTQYF.

The chain combines TRBV9 with TRBJ2-7; TRBD2 agrees at 11 bases. After removal of 5 bases from V and 1 base from J, the junction contained 8 bases not matched to a gene. The CDR3 covers 16 residues. Looked up from germline, CDR1 is SGDLS and CDR2 is YYNGEE. CDR3: CASSATGTSGSYEQYF. The CDR3 nucleotides read TGTGCCAGCAGTGCCACCGGGACTAGCGGATCCTACGAGCAGTACTTC. The complete variable domain, with remaining parts taken from reference TRBV9 and TRBJ2-7, reads DSGVTQTPKHLITATGQRVTLRCSPRSGDLSVYWYQQSLDQGLQFLIQYYNGEERAKGNILERFSAQQFPDLHSELNLSSLELGDSALYFCASSATGTSGSYEQYFGPGTRLTVT.

This chain links TRBV7-2 with TRBJ2-7; D unclear. CDR1 and CDR2 from the germline V gene are SGHTA and FQGNSA. The CDR3 spans 15 residues. The V end lost 1 base, the J end lost 5 bases, and 15 bases lay between the germline ends. The CDR3 loop reads CASSLVTKGGHEQYF. In DNA form, the CDR3 reads TGTGCCAGCAGCTTAGTGACAAAGGGCGGACACGAGCAGTACTTC.

This clone occurred once. V usage is TRBV5-1 and J usage is TRBJ2-2; 9 bases are shared with TRBD2. Germline V lookup: CDR1 SGHRS, CDR2 YFSETQ. The junction had 13 bases not matched to a gene; V was cut back by 4 bases and J by 0 bases. The CDR3 has 19 residues. CDR3 protein: CASSPRKVAGATNTGELFF. The CDR3 DNA reads as TGCGCCAGCAGCCCCCGGAAAGTAGCGGGGGCCACGAACACCGGGGAGCTGTTTTTT.